Presented here are 26 T cell receptor beta chains from one specimen sequenced in a study of blood T cell repertoires in COVID-19. Clones were read by immunoSEQ multiplex PCR, and TCRdb kept only the in-frame ones, dropping some. The table records approximately 480,000 clones, approximately 89% of them present only once. Sequences were obtained from peripheral blood. The receptors were sampled from a man aged 18 to 30 with COVID-19, enrolled during active disease.

V and J are TRBV4-1 and TRBJ2-1, with 8 bases lining up with TRBD2. The V gene's germline CDR1 is MGHRA and CDR2 YSYEKL. The length of the CDR3 is 14 residues. V was clipped by 6 bases and J by 5 bases; unmatched bases: 6. Here the CDR3 reads CASRPGGPNNEQFF. CDR3 nucleotide sequence: TGCGCCAGCAGGCCGGGGGGGCCAAACAATGAGCAGTTCTTC.

V and J are TRBV7-9 and TRBJ2-5; 13 bases fit TRBD2. Germline CDR1 and CDR2: SEHNR and FQNEAQ (reference sequence). After removal of 5 bases from V and 4 bases from J, the junction contained 16 bases not matched to a gene. CDR3 length: 19 residues. Here the CDR3 reads CASSPLQTSGRSYGETQYF. CDR3 nucleotide sequence: TGTGCCAGCAGCCCCCTACAGACTAGCGGGAGGTCGTACGGAGAGACCCAGTACTTC.

This clone was counted a few times. The chain combines TRBV6-5 with TRBJ1-2, with 7 nucleotides matching TRBD1. The germline V gene has CDR1 MNHEY and CDR2 SVGAGI. Unmatched junction bases numbered 7, after V lost 2 bases and J lost 4 bases. The CDR3 totals 15 residues. The CDR3 DNA is TGTGCCAGCAGTTACACATCGGGACAGCCCTATGGCTACACCTTC. Translated, it gives CASSYTSGQPYGYTF.

The chain joins TRBV4-1 to TRBJ2-2; 11 nucleotides match TRBD2. The trim removed 8 bases at V and 7 bases at J, leaving 9 bases unmatched. In germline, CDR1 is MGHRA, CDR2 YSYEKL. This CDR3 has 15 amino acids. The CDR3 loop reads CASSLLAGVGGELFF. For the CDR3, the DNA is TGCGCCAGCTCTCTACTAGCGGGAGTCGGCGGGGAGCTGTTTTTT.

This chain joins TRBV5-8 and TRBJ1-1, with TRBD1 as a possible D gene (5 bases). The CDR3 runs to 19 residues. Germline-derived CDR1 and CDR2 are SGHTS and YDEGEE. V lost 2 bases to trimming and J lost 1 base, with 24 bases between them. CDR3 DNA: TGTGCCAGCAGCTTTCGGGCAAGGGCAGGGCGAAGTCAGAACACTGAAGCTTTCTTT. It codes for CASSFRARAGRSQNTEAFF.

This chain joins TRBV19 and TRBJ2-1, with 7 bases identical to TRBD2. This CDR3 contains 15 residues. V shed 3 bases and J 4 bases; nucleotides not matched to a gene: 6. Germline V gene lookup returns CDR1 LNHDA and CDR2 SQIVND (reference sequence). CDR3 protein: CASSIWLAEYNEQFF. The CDR3 DNA reads as TGTGCCAGTAGTATTTGGCTAGCGGAGTACAATGAGCAGTTCTTC.

J is TRBJ2-1 and V is TRBV7-2, with TRBD2 matching 8 bases. CDR1 and CDR2 (germline): SGHTA, FQGNSA. The CDR3 has 17 residues. Trimming removed 2 bases from V and 3 bases from J; junction bases left unmatched: 9. The CDR3 sequence: CASSLWRGLVFYNEQFF. The CDR3 DNA sequence: TGTGCCAGCAGCTTATGGCGGGGACTAGTGTTCTACAATGAGCAGTTCTTC.

The chain employs TRBV15 and TRBJ2-4; 8 nucleotides match TRBD1. The germline V gene encodes CDR1 LNHNV and CDR2 YYDKDF (reference sequence). V shed 4 bases and J 3 bases; nucleotides not matched to a gene: 5. The length of the CDR3 is 15 residues. Written as DNA, the CDR3 is TGTGCCACCAGCACCCTCGGACAGGGCAAAAACATTCAGTACTTC. Residues: CATSTLGQGKNIQYF.

The rearrangement uses TRBV29-1 and TRBJ1-1; unclear D gene. Trimming shortened V by 3 bases and J by 1 base, and 18 bases separated the two germline ends. The CDR3 is 16 residues long. CDR1 and CDR2 (germline): SQVTM, ANQGSEA. Here the CDR3 reads CSVEATYRVANTEAFF. The CDR3 DNA sequence: TGCAGCGTTGAGGCAACCTACCGGGTCGCGAACACTGAAGCTTTCTTT.

This chain joins TRBV29-1 and TRBJ2-5; no firm D call. Trimming left V 4 bases short and J 2 bases short, with 8 bases between. CDR1 SQVTM and CDR2 ANQGSEA come from the germline V gene. The CDR3 is 12 amino acids. The DNA for the CDR3 is TGCAGCGTTGCGACTTCACAAGAGACCCAGTACTTC. Its translation is CSVATSQETQYF.

This clone is a singleton in its sample. The chain is built from TRBV6-4 and TRBJ1-2; tentative D call: TRBD1 (5 bases). The CDR3 runs to 13 residues. Trimming took off 6 bases at V and 4 bases at J, with 12 bases between the two ends. The germline V gene has CDR1 MRHNA and CDR2 SNTAGT. CDR3 nucleotide sequence: TGTGCCAGCAGCCAGGGAGGAGGCTATGGCTACACCTTC. Its translation is CASSQGGGYGYTF.

V and J are TRBV11-3 and TRBJ1-6; no definite D call. V was cut by 5 bases and J by 10 bases, with 15 bases left in between. Germline V gene sequence: CDR1 SGHNT, CDR2 YENEEA. The CDR3 loop spans 14 amino acids. The DNA of the CDR3 is TGTGCCAGCAGCGATCGGCAGACGGGATCACCCCTCCACTTT. Its translation is CASSDRQTGSPLHF.

The rearrangement links TRBV6-5 to TRBJ2-7; unclear D gene. CDR3 size: 14 residues. Looked up from germline, CDR1 is MNHEY and CDR2 is SVGAGI. V was pared by 0 bases and J by 7 bases, with 13 bases between. The CDR3 is CASSYSPLTTEQYF. The CDR3 DNA is TGTGCCAGCAGTTACTCGCCCCTCACTACGGAGCAGTACTTC.

The J gene is TRBJ2-7, the V gene TRBV5-1; 10 nucleotides match TRBD2. Trimming took 3 bases from V and 6 from J; bases not matched to a gene: 9. Germline V gene data show CDR1 as SGHRS and CDR2 as YFSETQ. The length of the CDR3 is 15 residues. CDR3 residues: CASSSKSGGAIEQYF. The CDR3 DNA sequence: TGCGCCAGCAGCTCCAAAAGCGGGGGGGCCATCGAGCAGTACTTC.

This chain links TRBV7-2 with TRBJ2-3; the match to TRBD2 covers 11 bases. After removal of 2 bases from V and 4 bases from J, the junction contained 2 bases not matched to a gene. From germline, CDR1 is SGHTA and CDR2 FQGNSA. The CDR3 covers 15 residues. CDR3 amino acids: CASSLIAGGPDTQYF. CDR3 bases: TGTGCCAGCAGCTTAATAGCGGGAGGGCCAGATACGCAGTATTTT.

This chain connects TRBV14 to TRBJ2-1; tentatively, D is TRBD2 (5 bases). The germline gives CDR1 SGHDN, CDR2 FVKESK. CDR3 length: 13 residues. Trimming took off 1 base at V and 12 bases at J, with 13 bases between the two ends. The CDR3 loop reads CASSQGRGGRQFF. CDR3 sequence (DNA): TGTGCCAGCAGCCAAGGGAGAGGAGGCCGGCAGTTCTTC. Filled out from reference TRBV14 and TRBJ2-1, the complete variable domain reads EAGVTQFPSHSVIEKGQTVTLRCDPISGHDNLYWYRRVMGKEIKFLLHFVKESKQDESGMPNNRFLAERTGGTYSTLKVQPAELEDSGVYFCASSQGRGGRQFFGPGTRLTVL.

The chain recombines TRBV4-1 with TRBJ2-7, with TRBD2 identical over 7 bases. This CDR3 is built from 16 residues. CDR1 and CDR2 (germline): MGHRA, YSYEKL. V gave up 0 bases and J gave up 2 bases; unmatched junction bases: 7. CDR3 coding DNA: TGCGCCAGCAGCCAAGAGTTGGCTAGCGGTCCCTACGAGCAGTACTTC. Translation gives CASSQELASGPYEQYF.

This chain joins TRBV5-1 and TRBJ1-6; 9 bases fit TRBD1. Germline V gene lookup returns CDR1 SGHRS and CDR2 YFSETQ. This CDR3 comprises 14 residues. V shed 7 bases and J 9 bases; nucleotides not matched to a gene: 8. In nucleotides, the CDR3 is TGCGCCAGCCGGGAACAGGGGGCTTTTTCACCCCTCCACTTT. Translating it yields CASREQGAFSPLHF.

The chain has TRBV9 and TRBJ2-3; 10 bases match TRBD1. With V trimmed by 4 bases and J by 4 bases, 6 bases remained unmatched. Germline V gene sequence: CDR1 SGDLS, CDR2 YYNGEE. The CDR3 has 15 amino acids. In DNA, the CDR3 is TGTGCCAGCAGCCCCCGACAGGGGGCAGCAGATACGCAGTATTTT. It specifies CASSPRQGAADTQYF.

The CDR3 nucleotides read TGCGCCAGCAGCCAAACAGGTGGTACTGGCTACACCTTC. It encodes CASSQTGGTGYTF. V usage is TRBV4-1 and J usage is TRBJ1-2; maybe TRBD1 (5 bases). This CDR3 contains 13 residues. Germline CDR1 MGHRA, CDR2 YSYEKL. Deletions cut 2 bases from V and 7 bases from J, with 11 bases between.

The chain couples TRBV6-5 to TRBJ2-5, with 8 bases that match TRBD2. With 2 bases clipped from V and 4 bases from J, the junction kept 6 bases outside the gene matches. The germline V gene has CDR1 MNHEY and CDR2 SVGAGI. This CDR3 comprises 15 residues. The CDR3 DNA reads as TGTGCCAGCAGTTACGCGGGGGGCGAGGGAGAGACCCAGTACTTC. Residues: CASSYAGGEGETQYF.

Only one count was recorded for this clone. The gene calls are TRBV2 and TRBJ2-5, with 8 nucleotides matching TRBD2. In germline, CDR1 is SNHLY, CDR2 FYNNEI. The CDR3 totals 15 residues. Trimming took 10 bases from V and 4 from J; bases not matched to a gene: 14. The CDR3 nucleotides are TGTGCCACCCGGGGGGGGCGGGTATTTGGAGAGACCCAGTACTTC. It translates to CATRGGRVFGETQYF.

This chain connects TRBV10-3 to TRBJ2-1; D call uncertain. Germline-derived CDR1 and CDR2 are ENHRY and SYGVKD. Deletions cut 8 bases from V and 5 bases from J, with 7 bases between. The CDR3 totals 11 residues. CDR3 bases: TGTGCCATCGGGCTTAACAATGAGCAGTTCTTC. It yields the protein CAIGLNNEQFF.

The chain couples TRBV4-2 to TRBJ1-6; a possible D gene is TRBD1 (5 bases). In germline, CDR1 is LGHNA, CDR2 YNFKEQ. Between the trimmed V and J ends, which lost 0 bases and 9 bases, there was a span of 12 bases. This CDR3 comprises 15 residues. The CDR3 loop is CASSQDRGSGSPLHF. DNA for the CDR3: TGTGCCAGCAGCCAAGATCGGGGGAGTGGTTCACCCCTCCACTTT.

This clone was counted once. This rearrangement joins TRBV12-5 to TRBJ2-1; 10 bases are shared with TRBD2. CDR1 LGHNT and CDR2 FRNRAP come from the germline V gene. There are 13 residues in the CDR3. V lost 3 bases and J lost 16; bases outside the gene matches: 9. CDR3 nucleotide sequence: TGTGCTAGTGGTTTACCCAGTCTAGCGGGAGTATTCTTC. Translated, it gives CASGLPSLAGVFF.

This rearrangement joins TRBV6-5 to TRBJ2-3; the D gene is possibly TRBD1 (7 bases). Per the germline V gene, CDR1 is MNHEY and CDR2 is SVGAGI. The germline V and J ends were trimmed by 8 bases and 1 base, with 10 bases remaining between them. This CDR3 has 13 amino acids. The CDR3 region has the DNA TGTGCCAGCCGCAGGGGGGGCACAGATACGCAGTATTTT. Protein sequence: CASRRGGTDTQYF.